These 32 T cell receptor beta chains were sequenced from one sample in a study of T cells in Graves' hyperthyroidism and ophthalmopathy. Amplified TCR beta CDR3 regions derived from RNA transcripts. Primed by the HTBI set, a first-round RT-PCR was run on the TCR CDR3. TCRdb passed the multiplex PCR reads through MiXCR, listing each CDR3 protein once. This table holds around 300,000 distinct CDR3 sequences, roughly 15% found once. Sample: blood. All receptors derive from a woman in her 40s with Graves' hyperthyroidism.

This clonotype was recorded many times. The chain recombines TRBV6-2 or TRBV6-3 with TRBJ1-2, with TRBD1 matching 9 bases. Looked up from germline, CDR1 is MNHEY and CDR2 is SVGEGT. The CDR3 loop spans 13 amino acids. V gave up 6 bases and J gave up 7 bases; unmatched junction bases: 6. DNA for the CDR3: TGTGCCAGCAGGGGGACAGGGACGGCTGGCTACACCTTC. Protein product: CASRGTGTAGYTF.

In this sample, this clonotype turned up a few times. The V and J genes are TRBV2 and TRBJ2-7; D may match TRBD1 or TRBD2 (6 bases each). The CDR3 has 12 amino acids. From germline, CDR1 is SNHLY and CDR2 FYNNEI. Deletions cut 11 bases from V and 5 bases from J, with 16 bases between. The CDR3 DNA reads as TGTGCCGGGGGGCAGGGGAAGAACGAGCAGTACTTC. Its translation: CAGGQGKNEQYF.

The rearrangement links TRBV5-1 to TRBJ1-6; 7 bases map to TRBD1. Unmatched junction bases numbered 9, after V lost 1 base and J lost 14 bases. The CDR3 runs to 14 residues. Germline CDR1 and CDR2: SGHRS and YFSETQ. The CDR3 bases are TGCGCCAGCAGCTTGTTTACAGGGGAAGGAACCCTCCACTTT. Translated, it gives CASSLFTGEGTLHF.

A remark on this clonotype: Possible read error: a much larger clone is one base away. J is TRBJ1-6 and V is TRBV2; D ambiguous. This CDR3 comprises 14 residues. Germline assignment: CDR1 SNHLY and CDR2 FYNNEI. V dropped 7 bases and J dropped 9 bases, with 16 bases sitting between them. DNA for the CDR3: TGTGCCAGCATGCCGGGTCAAAGAGGTTCACCCCTCCACTTT. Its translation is CASMPGQRGSPLHF.

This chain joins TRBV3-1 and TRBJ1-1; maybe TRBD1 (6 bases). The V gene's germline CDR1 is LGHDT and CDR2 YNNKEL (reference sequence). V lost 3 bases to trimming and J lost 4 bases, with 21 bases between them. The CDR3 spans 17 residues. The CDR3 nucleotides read TGTGCCAGCAGCCACGCTGTGGCAGGGGCCCGGAGCACTGAAGCTTTCTTT. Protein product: CASSHAVAGARSTEAFF.

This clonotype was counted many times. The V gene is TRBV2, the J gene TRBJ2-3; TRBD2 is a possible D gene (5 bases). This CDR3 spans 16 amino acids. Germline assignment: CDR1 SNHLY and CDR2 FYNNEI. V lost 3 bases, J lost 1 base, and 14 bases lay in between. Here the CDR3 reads CASSDGAEAGTDTQYF. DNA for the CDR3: TGTGCCAGCAGTGACGGCGCGGAGGCAGGCACAGATACGCAGTATTTT.

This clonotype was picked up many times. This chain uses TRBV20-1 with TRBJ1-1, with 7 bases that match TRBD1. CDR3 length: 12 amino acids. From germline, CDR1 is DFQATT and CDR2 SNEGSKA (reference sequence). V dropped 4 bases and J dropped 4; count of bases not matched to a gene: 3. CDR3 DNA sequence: TGCAGTGCTAATCACAGGGGCACTGAAGCTTTCTTT. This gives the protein CSANHRGTEAFF.

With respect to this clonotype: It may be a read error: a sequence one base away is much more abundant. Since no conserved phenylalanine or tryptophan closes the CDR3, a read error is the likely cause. The CDR3 reads CASSHSGNAYEQYL. The CDR3 bases are TGCGCCAGCAGCCATAGCGGCAACGCCTACGAGCAGTACTTA. The chain is built from TRBV4-1 and TRBJ2-7, with D possibly TRBD2 on 6 matching bases. Trimming shortened V by 3 bases and J by 2 bases, and 11 bases separated the two germline ends. The CDR3 is 14 residues long. Germline V gene data show CDR1 as MGHRA and CDR2 as YSYEKL.

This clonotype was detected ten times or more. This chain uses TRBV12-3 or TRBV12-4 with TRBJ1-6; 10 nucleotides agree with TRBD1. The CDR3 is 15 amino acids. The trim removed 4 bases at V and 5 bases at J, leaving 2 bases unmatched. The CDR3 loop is CASSSDRGDNSPLHF. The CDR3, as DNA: TGTGCCAGCAGTTCGGACAGGGGGGATAATTCACCCCTCCACTTT.

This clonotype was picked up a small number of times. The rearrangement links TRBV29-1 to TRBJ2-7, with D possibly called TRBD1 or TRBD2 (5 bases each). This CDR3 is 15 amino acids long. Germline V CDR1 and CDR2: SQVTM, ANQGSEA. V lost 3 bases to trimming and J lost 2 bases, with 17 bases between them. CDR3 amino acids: CSVDGSAGRAYEQYF. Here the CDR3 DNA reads TGCAGCGTTGATGGGTCGGCAGGGAGAGCCTACGAGCAGTACTTC.

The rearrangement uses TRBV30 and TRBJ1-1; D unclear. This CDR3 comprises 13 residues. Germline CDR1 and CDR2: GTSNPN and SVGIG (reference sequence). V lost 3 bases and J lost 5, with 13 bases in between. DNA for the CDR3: TGTGCCTGGAGGCTCACGGAGGAAACTGAAGCTTTCTTT. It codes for CAWRLTEETEAFF. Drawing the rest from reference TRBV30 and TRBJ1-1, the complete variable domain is SQTIHQWPATLVQPVGSPLSLECTVEGTSNPNLYWYRQAAGRGLQLLFYSVGIGQISSEVPQNLSASRPQDRQFILSSKKLLLSDSGFYLCAWRLTEETEAFFGQGTRLTVV.

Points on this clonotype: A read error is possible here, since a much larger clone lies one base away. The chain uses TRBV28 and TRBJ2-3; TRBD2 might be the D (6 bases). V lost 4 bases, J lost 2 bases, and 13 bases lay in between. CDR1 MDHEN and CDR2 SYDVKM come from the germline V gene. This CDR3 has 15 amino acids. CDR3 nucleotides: TGTGCCAGCAGTTCTTGGGACTTGAACACAGATACGCAGTATTTT. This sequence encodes CASSSWDLNTDTQYF.

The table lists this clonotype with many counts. The CDR3 protein is CASTSGTHSYEQYF. CDR3 DNA sequence: TGTGCCAGCACAAGCGGGACGCACTCTTACGAGCAGTACTTC. The chain is built from TRBV6-1 and TRBJ2-7; 7 bases agree with TRBD2. The length of the CDR3 is 14 residues. CDR1 and CDR2 (germline): MNHNS, SASEGT. V lost 7 bases and J lost 4; bases outside the gene matches: 10.

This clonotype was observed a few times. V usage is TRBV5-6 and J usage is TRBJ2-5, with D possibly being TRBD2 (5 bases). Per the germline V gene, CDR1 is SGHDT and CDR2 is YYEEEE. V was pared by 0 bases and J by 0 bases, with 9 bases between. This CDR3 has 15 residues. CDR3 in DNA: TGTGCCAGCAGCTTGGTTCACGGGGACCAAGAGACCCAGTACTTC. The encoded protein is CASSLVHGDQETQYF.

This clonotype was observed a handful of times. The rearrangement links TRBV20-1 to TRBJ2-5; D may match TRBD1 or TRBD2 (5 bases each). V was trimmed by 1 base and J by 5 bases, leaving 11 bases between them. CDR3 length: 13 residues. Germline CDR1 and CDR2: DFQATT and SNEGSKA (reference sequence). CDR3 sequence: CSARVTGTETQYF. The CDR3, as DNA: TGCAGTGCTAGAGTGACGGGGACCGAGACCCAGTACTTC.

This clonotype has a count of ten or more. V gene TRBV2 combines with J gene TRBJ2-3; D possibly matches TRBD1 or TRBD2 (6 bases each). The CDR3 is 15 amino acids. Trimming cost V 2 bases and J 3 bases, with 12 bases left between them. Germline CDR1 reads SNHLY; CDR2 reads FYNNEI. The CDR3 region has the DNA TGTGCCAGCAGTGAAATCAGGGGAGGAACAGATACGCAGTATTTT. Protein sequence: CASSEIRGGTDTQYF.

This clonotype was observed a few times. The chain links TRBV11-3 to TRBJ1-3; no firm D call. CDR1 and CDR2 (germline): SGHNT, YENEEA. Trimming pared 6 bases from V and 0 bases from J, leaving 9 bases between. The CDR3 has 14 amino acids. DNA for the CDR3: TGTGCCAGCAGGTACCAGAGCTCTGGAAACACCATATATTTT. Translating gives CASRYQSSGNTIYF.

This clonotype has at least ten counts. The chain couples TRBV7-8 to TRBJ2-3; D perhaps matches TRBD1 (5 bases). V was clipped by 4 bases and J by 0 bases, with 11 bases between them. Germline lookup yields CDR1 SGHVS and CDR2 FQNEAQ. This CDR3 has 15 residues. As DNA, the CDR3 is TGTGCCAGCAGCTCTGACAGATCTAGCACAGATACGCAGTATTTT. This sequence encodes CASSSDRSSTDTQYF.

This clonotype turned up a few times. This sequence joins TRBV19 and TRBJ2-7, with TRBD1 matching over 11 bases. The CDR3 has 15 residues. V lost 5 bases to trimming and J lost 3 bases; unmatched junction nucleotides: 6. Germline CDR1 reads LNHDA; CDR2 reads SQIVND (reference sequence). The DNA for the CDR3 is TGTGCCAGTAGTTCTCGGACAGGGGGCCGCTACGAGCAGTACTTC. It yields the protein CASSSRTGGRYEQYF.

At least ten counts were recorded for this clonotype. CDR3 protein: CASTGTGRNYGYTF. The CDR3 DNA reads TGTGCCAGCACCGGGACAGGGCGGAACTATGGCTACACCTTC. The chain combines TRBV2 with TRBJ1-2; TRBD1 agrees at 9 bases. CDR1 and CDR2 from the germline V gene are SNHLY and FYNNEI. This CDR3 has 14 amino acids. The trim removed 7 bases at V and 2 bases at J, leaving 5 bases unmatched.

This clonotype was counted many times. CDR3 bases: TGTGCCAGCAGCTCTAGCGAGAACACAGATACGCAGTATTTT. Its translation is CASSSSENTDTQYF. The genes are TRBV7-2 and TRBJ2-3, with D perhaps TRBD2 (6 bases). V was clipped by 4 bases and J by 2 bases, with 10 bases between them. The CDR3 has 14 amino acids. Germline-derived CDR1 and CDR2 are SGHTA and FQGNSA. Complete variable domain (other parts from reference TRBV7-2 and TRBJ2-3): GAGVSQSPSNKVTEKGKDVELRCDPISGHTALYWYRQSLGQGLEFLIYFQGNSAPDKSGLPSDRFSAERTGGSVSTLTIQRTQQEDSAVYLCASSSSENTDTQYFGPGTRLTVL.

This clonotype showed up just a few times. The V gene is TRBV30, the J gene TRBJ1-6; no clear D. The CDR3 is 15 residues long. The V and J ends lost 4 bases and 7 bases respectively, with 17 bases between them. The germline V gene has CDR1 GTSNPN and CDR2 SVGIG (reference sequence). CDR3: CAWTPPGSHNSPLHF. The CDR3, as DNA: TGTGCCTGGACCCCGCCCGGGTCACACAATTCACCCCTCCACTTT.

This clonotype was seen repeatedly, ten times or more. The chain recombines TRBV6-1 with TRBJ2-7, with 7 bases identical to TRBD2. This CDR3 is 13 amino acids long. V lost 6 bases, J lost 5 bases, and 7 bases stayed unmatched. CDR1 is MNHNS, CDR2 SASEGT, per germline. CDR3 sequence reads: CASSPPGGDEQYF. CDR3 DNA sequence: TGTGCCAGCAGCCCCCCGGGGGGAGACGAGCAGTACTTC.

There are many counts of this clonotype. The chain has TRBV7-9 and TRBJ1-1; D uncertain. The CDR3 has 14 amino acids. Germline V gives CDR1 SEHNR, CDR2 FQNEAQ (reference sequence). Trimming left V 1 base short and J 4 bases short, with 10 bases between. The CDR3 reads CASSLEAVGTEAFF. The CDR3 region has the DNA TGTGCCAGCAGCTTAGAAGCAGTGGGCACTGAAGCTTTCTTT. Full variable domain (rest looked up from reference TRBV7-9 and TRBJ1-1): DTGVSQNPRHKITKRGQNVTFRCDPISEHNRLYWYRQTLGQGPEFLTYFQNEAQLEKSRLLSDRFSAERPKGSFSTLEIQRTEQGDSAMYLCASSLEAVGTEAFFGQGTRLTVV.

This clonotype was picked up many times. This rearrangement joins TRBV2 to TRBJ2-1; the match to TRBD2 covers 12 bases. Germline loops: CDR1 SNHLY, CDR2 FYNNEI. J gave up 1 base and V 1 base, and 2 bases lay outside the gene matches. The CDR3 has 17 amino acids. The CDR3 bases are TGTGCCAGCAGTGAAGAGACTAGCGGGAGTTCCTACAATGAGCAGTTCTTC. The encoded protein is CASSEETSGSSYNEQFF.

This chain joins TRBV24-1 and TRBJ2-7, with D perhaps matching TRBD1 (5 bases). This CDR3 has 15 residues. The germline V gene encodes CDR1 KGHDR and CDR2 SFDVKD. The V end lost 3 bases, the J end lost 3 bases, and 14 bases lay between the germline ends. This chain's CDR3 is CATSDPARGRYEQYF. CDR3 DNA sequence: TGTGCCACCAGTGATCCTGCTAGGGGCCGCTACGAGCAGTACTTC.

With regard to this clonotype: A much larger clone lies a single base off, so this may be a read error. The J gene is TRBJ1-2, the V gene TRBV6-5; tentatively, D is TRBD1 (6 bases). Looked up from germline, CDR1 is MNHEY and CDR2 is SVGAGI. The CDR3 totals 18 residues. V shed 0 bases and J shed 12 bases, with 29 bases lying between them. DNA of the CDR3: TGTGCCAGCAGTTACTCGATTTTCGGGGGCGCCTTTTCGGACGGCCACACCTTC. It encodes CASSYSIFGGAFSDGHTF.

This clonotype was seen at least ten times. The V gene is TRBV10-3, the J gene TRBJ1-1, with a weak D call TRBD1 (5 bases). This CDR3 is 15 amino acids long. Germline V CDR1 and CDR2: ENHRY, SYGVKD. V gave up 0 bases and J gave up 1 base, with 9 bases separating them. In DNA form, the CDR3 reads TGTGCCATCAGTGAGTCGGGGGGAGGGAACACTGAAGCTTTCTTT. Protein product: CAISESGGGNTEAFF.

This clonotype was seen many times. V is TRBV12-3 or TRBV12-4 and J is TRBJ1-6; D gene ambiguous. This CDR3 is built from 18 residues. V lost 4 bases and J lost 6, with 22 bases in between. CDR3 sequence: CASSYRAVRSRINSPLHF. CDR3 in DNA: TGTGCCAGCAGTTATAGAGCGGTCCGCTCGCGAATTAATTCACCCCTCCACTTT.

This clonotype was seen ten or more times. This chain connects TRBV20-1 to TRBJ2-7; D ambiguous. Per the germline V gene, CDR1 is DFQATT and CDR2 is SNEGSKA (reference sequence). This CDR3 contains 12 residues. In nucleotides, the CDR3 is TGCAGCCCCCAGAGGCCTGGGGTTGAGCAGTACTTC. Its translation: CSPQRPGVEQYF.

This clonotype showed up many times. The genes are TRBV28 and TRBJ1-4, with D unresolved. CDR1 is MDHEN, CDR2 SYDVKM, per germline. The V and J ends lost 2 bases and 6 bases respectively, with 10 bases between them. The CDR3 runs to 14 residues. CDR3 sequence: CASSLEQPDEKLFF. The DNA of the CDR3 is TGTGCCAGCAGTTTAGAACAGCCGGATGAAAAACTGTTTTTT.

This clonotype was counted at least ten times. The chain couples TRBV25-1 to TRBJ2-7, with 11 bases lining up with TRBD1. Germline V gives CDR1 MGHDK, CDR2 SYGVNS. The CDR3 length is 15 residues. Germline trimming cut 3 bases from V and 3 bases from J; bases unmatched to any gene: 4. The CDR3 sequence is CASSEVGTGGYEQYF. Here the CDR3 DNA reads TGTGCCAGCAGTGAGGTAGGGACAGGGGGCTACGAGCAGTACTTC.